This TCR beta chain was documented in a study of shared clonotypes between healthy human individuals. Study in general: A couple of women and three men aged 18 to 49 served as donors. The study, taken as a whole, reports: Across a handful of donors, naive CD4 shared roughly 5%, naive CD8 around 4%, memory CD4 more than 2%, memory CD8 0.4% to 0.5%.

V was pared by 2 bases and J by 2 bases, with 6 bases between. The germline gives CDR1 PRHDT, CDR2 FYEKMQ (reference sequence). The CDR3 contains 13 residues. As regards this clone: Antigen: not known. In the same sample, other DNA sequences code for this CDR3.

Genomic DNA of each subset was evenly split across several immunoSEQ plates. The authors' processing: Junction-only sequences without quality scores were provided by ImmunoSEQ, so filtering was different. Method: immunoSEQ multiplex PCR; TCRdb's copy keeps in-frame clones and lacks some. That table furnishes V, J and clone size, whereas the DNA furnished D and trimming. The repertoire holds about 2 million clones, with over 85% as singletons. Naivety among CD8 cells was defined by CD45RO negativity and positive CCR7 selection, thereby excluding terminally differentiated effector memory CD45RA+ cells.

This chain links TRBV13 with TRBJ2-5; unclear D gene. The sample consisted of naive CD8+ T cells sorted from blood. The receptor was derived from a man in his late teens or twenties in good health. CDR3 in amino acids: CASSLQGQETQYF. Here the CDR3 DNA reads TGTGCCAGCAGCTTACAAGGACAAGAGACCCAGTACTTC.